This T cell receptor beta chain emerged from a study of blood T cell repertoires in COVID-19. Between the trimmed V and J ends, which lost 5 bases and 0 bases, there was a span of 6 bases. The CDR3 consists of 13 residues. Method: immunoSEQ multiplex PCR; TCRdb's copy keeps in-frame clones and lacks some. The table lists some 120,000 clones, approximately 83% of them singletons. The rearrangement uses TRBV12-3 or TRBV12-4 and TRBJ2-3; no clear D. This sequence originates from an elderly woman with acute or convalescent COVID-19. Material for sequencing was peripheral blood. The CDR3 spells CASSSDSTDTQYF. For the CDR3, the DNA is TGTGCCAGCAGTAGCGACAGCACAGATACGCAGTATTTT.